This TCR beta chain is from a study of PD-L1 blockade in urothelial cancer. Sequencing was performed with immunoSEQ multiplex PCR; in TCRdb, only in-frame clones are kept and a portion is missing. This sample has tens of thousands of clones, with about 80% found just once. The CDR3 consists of 16 residues. Per the germline V gene, CDR1 is SGDLS and CDR2 is YYNGEE. The V and J ends lost 4 bases and 4 bases, in that order; junction bases with no gene match: 9. This TCR was sampled from a man in his sixties or seventies with urothelial cancer. The source material was PBMCs, sampled around atezolizumab (anti-PD-L1) treatment. This chain links TRBV9 with TRBJ2-1; 9 positions agree with TRBD2. CDR3 sequence reads: CASSSRTSAPYNEQFF. In DNA form, the CDR3 reads TGTGCCAGCAGCTCCCGGACTAGCGCCCCTTACAATGAGCAGTTCTTC.